The sequence of this T cell receptor beta chain was determined in a study of Ad26.COV2.S vaccination and SARS-CoV-2 variants (dated by TCRdb to the early 2020s). Background for the entire study: TCRbeta repertoire sequencing served as the tool for gauging how specific and how broad the SARS-CoV-2-reactive T cell receptors were following Ad26.COV2.S vaccination. A total of some 30 samples were included in the TCR-sequenced set, comprising roughly 19 Ad26.COV2.S vaccine recipients, 5 placebo recipients and 8 SARS-CoV-2 convalescent individuals.

The full study reports these points: The authors noted that total T cell responses may have been underestimated by the TCR breadth and depth analyses. Higher spike-specific TCR breadth was observed in Ad26.COV2.S recipients than in placebo recipients (P = 0.0014). After vaccination, substantial breadth of spike-specific CD8+ and CD4+ T cell responses was reported. Vaccine and placebo recipients had comparable non-spike TCR breadth, which fits with the vaccine containing only spike.

The time point label on this specimen signifies: individuals recovered from natural SARS-CoV-2 infection. There are 15 amino acids in the CDR3, from cysteine to phenylalanine inclusive. The read is trimmed to its CDR3 DNA, 45 bases read in frame from base 1. A remark on this clone: Which antigen it targets is not known. No base quality information exists; no much larger clone differs at one position.

The immunoSEQ Assay was used to sequence TCRbeta CDR3 regions. After extraction, genomic DNA underwent amplification by bias-controlled multiplex PCR, followed by high-throughput sequencing. Turning to the authors' computational methods: Collapsing and filtering of sequences were performed to quantify the absolute abundance of each unique TCRbeta CDR3 region. Usable DNA was measured by amplifying reference genes present in all nucleated cells, and TCRbeta template counts were normalized to that usable DNA to estimate T cell fraction. Repertoire TCRs were annotated as SARS-CoV-2-specific when V gene, CDR3 amino acid sequence and J gene were exactly matched to a known reactive TCR set. The reference SARS-CoV-2 TCR set was derived from MIRA and filtered for enrichment in COVID-19-positive ImmuneCODE repertoires, a step that removed public or cross-reactive TCRs. Drawing on the MIRA antigens, annotated TCRs were analysed further at the level of specific ORF or position within ORF. Depth was the summed frequency of annotated unique rearrangements, while breadth was defined as annotated unique rearrangements over total unique productive rearrangements. Two-sided Wilcoxon rank-sum tests were used to compare TCR breadth between groups. TCRdb mirrors the immuneACCESS table, restricted to in-frame sequences. Some clones are absent from its copies; in checked studies, under half trace to an unresolved V gene, and the reason for the others is unknown. That table is the source of V, J and clone size, and D and trimming were worked out from the DNA. The sample table holds some 190,000 clones, of which approximately 88% were seen once. The ten most abundant clones make up more than 4.5% of the sample.

Recombination linked TRBV12-2 to TRBJ2-7; TRBD1 is the table's D call, not checked against the DNA. TRBV12-2 has pseudogene status. The specimen was peripheral blood, collected after recovery from COVID-19. The clonotype originates from a human donor who had recovered from COVID-19. DNA sequence: TGTGCAAGTCGGAACCGGGACAGAAGCTCCTACGAGCAGTACTTC. It specifies CASRNRDRSSYEQYF.